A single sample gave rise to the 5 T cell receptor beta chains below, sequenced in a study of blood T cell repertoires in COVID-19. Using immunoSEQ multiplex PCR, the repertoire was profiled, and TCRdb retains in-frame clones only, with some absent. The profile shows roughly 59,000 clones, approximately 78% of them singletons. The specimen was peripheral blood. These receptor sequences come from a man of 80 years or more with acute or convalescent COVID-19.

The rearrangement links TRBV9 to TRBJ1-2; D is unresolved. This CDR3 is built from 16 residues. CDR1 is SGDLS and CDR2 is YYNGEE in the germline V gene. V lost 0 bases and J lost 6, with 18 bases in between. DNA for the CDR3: TGTGCCAGCAGCGTAGGGGCAAGGACCCGGAGGGATGGCTACACCTTC. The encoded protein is CASSVGARTRRDGYTF.

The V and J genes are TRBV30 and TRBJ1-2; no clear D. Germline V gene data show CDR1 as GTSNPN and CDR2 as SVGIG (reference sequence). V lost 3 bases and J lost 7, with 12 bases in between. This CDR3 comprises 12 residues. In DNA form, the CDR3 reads TGTGCCTGGAGGGAGGTGGGTGGTGGCTACACCTTC. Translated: CAWREVGGGYTF.

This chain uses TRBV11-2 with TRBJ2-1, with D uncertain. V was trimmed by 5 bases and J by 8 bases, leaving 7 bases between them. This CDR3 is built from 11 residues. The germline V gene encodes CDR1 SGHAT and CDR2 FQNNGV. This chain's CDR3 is CASSQRHEQFF. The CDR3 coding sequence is TGTGCCAGCAGCCAGCGCCATGAGCAGTTCTTC.

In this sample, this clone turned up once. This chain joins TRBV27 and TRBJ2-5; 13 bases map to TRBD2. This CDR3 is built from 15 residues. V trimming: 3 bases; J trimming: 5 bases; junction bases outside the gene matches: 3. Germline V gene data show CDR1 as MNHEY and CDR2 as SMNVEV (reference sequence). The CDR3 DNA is TGTGCCAGCAGTTTGGGACTAGCGGGATCCGAGACCCAGTACTTC. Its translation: CASSLGLAGSETQYF.

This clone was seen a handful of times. Written as DNA, the CDR3 is TGTGCCAGCTCCGGACTAGCCCCGGGGGCTATAGAGACCCAGTACTTC. It yields the protein CASSGLAPGAIETQYF. The rearrangement uses TRBV18 and TRBJ2-5, with 8 bases identical to TRBD2. From germline, CDR1 is KGHSH and CDR2 LQKENI. This CDR3 spans 16 amino acids. The trim removed 6 bases at V and 4 bases at J, leaving 13 bases unmatched.